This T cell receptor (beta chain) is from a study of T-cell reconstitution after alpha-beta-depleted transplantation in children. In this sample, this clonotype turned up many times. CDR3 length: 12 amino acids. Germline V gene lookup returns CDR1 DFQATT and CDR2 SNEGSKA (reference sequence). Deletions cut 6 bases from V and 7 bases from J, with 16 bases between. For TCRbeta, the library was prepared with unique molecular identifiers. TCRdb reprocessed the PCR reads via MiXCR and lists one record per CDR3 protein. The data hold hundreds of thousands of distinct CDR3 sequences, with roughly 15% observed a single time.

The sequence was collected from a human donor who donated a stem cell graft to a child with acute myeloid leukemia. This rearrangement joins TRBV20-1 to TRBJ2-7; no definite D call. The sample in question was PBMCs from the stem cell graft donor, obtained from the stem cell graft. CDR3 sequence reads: CSADRGLGEQYF. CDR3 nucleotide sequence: TGCAGTGCGGACCGAGGTCTGGGAGAGCAGTACTTC.